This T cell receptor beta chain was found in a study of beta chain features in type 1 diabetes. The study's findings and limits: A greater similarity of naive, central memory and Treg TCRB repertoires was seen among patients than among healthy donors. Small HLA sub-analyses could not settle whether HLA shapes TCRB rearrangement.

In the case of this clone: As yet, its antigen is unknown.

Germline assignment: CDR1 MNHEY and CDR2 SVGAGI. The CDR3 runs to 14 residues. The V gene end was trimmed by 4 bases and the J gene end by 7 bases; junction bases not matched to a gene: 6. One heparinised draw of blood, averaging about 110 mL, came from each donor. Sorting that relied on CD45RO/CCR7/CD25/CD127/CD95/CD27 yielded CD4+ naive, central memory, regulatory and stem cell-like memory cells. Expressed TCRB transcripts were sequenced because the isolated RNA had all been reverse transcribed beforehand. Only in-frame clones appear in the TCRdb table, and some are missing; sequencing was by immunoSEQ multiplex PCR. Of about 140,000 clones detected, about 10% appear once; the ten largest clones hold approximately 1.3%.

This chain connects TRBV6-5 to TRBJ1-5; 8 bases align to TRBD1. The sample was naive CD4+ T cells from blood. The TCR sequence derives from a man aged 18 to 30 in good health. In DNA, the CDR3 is TGTGCCAGCAGTTCCGGACAGGGTTTACAGCCCCAGCATTTT. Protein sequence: CASSSGQGLQPQHF.